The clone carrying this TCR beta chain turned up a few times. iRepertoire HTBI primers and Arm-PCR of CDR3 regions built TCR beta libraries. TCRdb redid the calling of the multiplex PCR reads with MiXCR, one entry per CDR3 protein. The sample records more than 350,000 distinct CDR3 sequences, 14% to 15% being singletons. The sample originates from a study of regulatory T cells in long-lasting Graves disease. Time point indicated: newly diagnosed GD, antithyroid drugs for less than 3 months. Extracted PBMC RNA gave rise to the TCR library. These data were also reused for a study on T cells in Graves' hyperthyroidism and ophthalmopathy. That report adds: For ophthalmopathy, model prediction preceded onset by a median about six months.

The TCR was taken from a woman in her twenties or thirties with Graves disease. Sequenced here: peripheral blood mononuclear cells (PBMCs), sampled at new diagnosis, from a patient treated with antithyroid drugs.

The CDR3 spells CASKVSTDTQYF. The DNA of the CDR3 is TGTGCCAGCAAGGTTAGCACAGATACGCAGTATTTT. The chain recombines TRBV11-2 with TRBJ2-3; no reliable D call. Germline-derived CDR1 and CDR2 are SGHAT and FQNNGV. This CDR3 comprises 12 residues. Trimming removed 7 bases at V and 0 bases at J, with 5 bases between.